One and the same sample provided the 24 T cell receptor beta chains below, sequenced in a study of blood T cell repertoires in COVID-19. Sequencing used immunoSEQ multiplex PCR; TCRdb keeps in-frame clones, though not all of them. Of tens of thousands of clones in the sample, about 91% are singletons; the top ten hold almost 7%. The sequenced material came from peripheral blood. These receptors all come from a woman older than 75 with acute or convalescent COVID-19.

The V and J genes are TRBV7-8 and TRBJ1-5, with TRBD1 identical over 7 bases. The V gene end was trimmed by 5 bases and the J gene end by 1 base; junction bases not matched to a gene: 17. CDR1 and CDR2 (germline): SGHVS, FQNEAQ. This CDR3 has 19 amino acids. The CDR3 DNA reads as TGTGCCAGCAGCCTTACTCTGACCGCGACAGGGAGAAGCAATCAGCCCCAGCATTTT. Translating it yields CASSLTLTATGRSNQPQHF.

V is TRBV6-5 and J is TRBJ1-2; 7 bases line up with TRBD1. After removal of 6 bases from V and 0 bases from J, the junction contained 7 bases not matched to a gene. The CDR3 has 15 residues. In germline, CDR1 is MNHEY, CDR2 SVGAGI. The DNA for the CDR3 is TGTGCCAGCAGGCTGTCGGGACAGACTAACTATGGCTACACCTTC. The encoded protein is CASRLSGQTNYGYTF.

The V gene is TRBV27, the J gene TRBJ1-3; D possibly corresponds to TRBD1 (6 bases). V was clipped by 2 bases and J by 4 bases, with 12 bases between them. This CDR3 contains 15 residues. Germline loops: CDR1 MNHEY, CDR2 SMNVEV (reference sequence). In DNA, the CDR3 is TGTGCCAGCAGTTTAAAGGGGGGGTGGGGAAACACCATATATTTT. Translating it yields CASSLKGGWGNTIYF.

The chain has TRBV19 and TRBJ1-5; D remains ambiguous. The V gene's germline CDR1 is LNHDA and CDR2 SQIVND (reference sequence). Between the trimmed V and J ends, which lost 2 bases and 2 bases, there was a span of 22 bases. The CDR3 has 19 amino acids. The CDR3 loop is CASSIRAARSTVGNQPQHF. The CDR3 DNA sequence: TGTGCCAGTAGTATAAGAGCGGCCAGGTCAACAGTAGGCAATCAGCCCCAGCATTTT.

CDR3 in amino acids: CASSHLWSQSEKLFF. CDR3 coding DNA: TGTGCCAGCAGCCATTTGTGGAGCCAGAGTGAAAAACTGTTTTTT. The V gene is TRBV6-5, the J gene TRBJ1-4; D gene uncertain. This CDR3 contains 15 residues. Trimming removed 6 bases at V and 7 bases at J, with 18 bases between. The germline V gene has CDR1 MNHEY and CDR2 SVGAGI.

The rearrangement joins TRBV6-5 to TRBJ2-5; D is possibly TRBD2 (6 bases). With 0 bases removed from V and 7 bases from J, the gap between germline ends came to 18 bases. The CDR3 covers 16 residues. CDR1 is MNHEY, CDR2 SVGAGI, per germline. The CDR3 here is CASSYSIGGESWTQYF. The CDR3 coding sequence is TGTGCCAGCAGTTACTCGATCGGCGGGGAGTCTTGGACCCAGTACTTC.

The V call is TRBV29-1, the J call TRBJ2-7, with 9 bases fitting TRBD1. Germline V gene lookup returns CDR1 SQVTM and CDR2 ANQGSEA. The CDR3 extends over 13 amino acids. Unmatched junction bases numbered 7, after V lost 7 bases and J lost 3 bases. For the CDR3, the DNA is TGCAGCGCAGGACAGGGGATGCGCTACGAGCAGTACTTC. Its translation is CSAGQGMRYEQYF.

Notes on this clone: This specimen includes other DNA sequences encoding the same CDR3. The J gene is TRBJ1-1, the V gene TRBV18, with D unresolved. The CDR3 covers 13 residues. The V end lost 3 bases, the J end lost 1 base, and 6 bases lay between the germline ends. Germline V CDR1 and CDR2: KGHSH, LQKENI. CDR3 DNA sequence: TGTGCCAGCTCACCTCCCGGGAACACTGAAGCTTTCTTT. Protein sequence: CASSPPGNTEAFF.

This rearrangement joins TRBV7-2 to TRBJ2-2; D is ambiguous. The CDR3 loop spans 15 amino acids. Per the germline V gene, CDR1 is SGHTA and CDR2 is FQGNSA. V was trimmed by 0 bases and J by 3 bases, leaving 8 bases between them. This CDR3 is CASSLAIQHTGELFF. The DNA for the CDR3 is TGTGCCAGCAGCTTAGCGATACAGCACACCGGGGAGCTGTTTTTT.

This clone has just one count. V gene TRBV28 combines with J gene TRBJ1-2; 7 bases align to TRBD1. The CDR3 loop spans 13 amino acids. After removal of 3 bases from V and 8 bases from J, the junction contained 6 bases not matched to a gene. Germline CDR1 reads MDHEN; CDR2 reads SYDVKM. Here the CDR3 DNA reads TGTGCCAGCAGTTTCTCAGGGGGTAGGGGCTACACCTTC. This translates into CASSFSGGRGYTF.

V and J are TRBV11-2 and TRBJ1-1; D unresolved. V gave up 0 bases and J gave up 14 bases, with 10 bases separating them. Per the germline V gene, CDR1 is SGHAT and CDR2 is FQNNGV. CDR3 length: 11 amino acids. The CDR3, as DNA: TGTGCCAGCAGCTTAGAAGCCGTCATGTTCTTT. Translating gives CASSLEAVMFF.

The chain uses TRBV16 and TRBJ1-6; 7 bases line up with TRBD1. Trimming took 4 bases from V and 7 from J; bases not matched to a gene: 10. The CDR3 is 16 amino acids. Looked up from germline, CDR1 is KGHSY and CDR2 is FQNENV. CDR3 bases: TGTGCCAGCAGCCTATCCGGGACAGTTGTAAATTCACCCCTCCACTTT. It specifies CASSLSGTVVNSPLHF.

This clone has a single count. The chain is built from TRBV12-5 and TRBJ1-5; no definite D call. Germline CDR1 reads LGHNT; CDR2 reads FRNRAP. The CDR3 extends over 17 amino acids. V was pared by 5 bases and J by 1 base, with 18 bases between. The CDR3 sequence: CASGPGEGGWSNQPQHF. The CDR3 DNA is TGTGCTAGTGGTCCCGGAGAAGGAGGCTGGAGCAATCAGCCCCAGCATTTT. The full variable domain, completed using reference TRBV12-5 and TRBJ1-5, is DARVTQTPRHKVTEMGQEVTMRCQPILGHNTVFWYRQTMMQGLELLAYFRNRAPLDDSGMPKDRFSAEMPDATLATLKIQPSEPRDSAVYFCASGPGEGGWSNQPQHFGDGTRLSIL.

V usage is TRBV6-1 and J usage is TRBJ1-4; perhaps TRBD1 as D (5 bases). The CDR3 has 15 residues. CDR1 is MNHNS and CDR2 is SASEGT in the germline V gene. The V end was cut by 2 bases, the J end by 7 bases, with 14 bases between. CDR3 sequence (DNA): TGTGCCAGCAGTGAAAGGCCAGGGCTGGGTGAAAAACTGTTTTTT. Translation gives CASSERPGLGEKLFF.

The rearrangement uses TRBV5-4 and TRBJ2-2, with 13 bases that match TRBD2. Germline-derived CDR1 and CDR2 are SGHNT and YYREEE (reference sequence). The CDR3 has 15 residues. V dropped 5 bases and J dropped 5; count of bases not matched to a gene: 3. The DNA of the CDR3 is TGTGCCAGCAGTACGACTAGCGGGAGGACCGGGGAGCTGTTTTTT. It specifies CASSTTSGRTGELFF. Filled out from reference TRBV5-4 and TRBJ2-2, the complete variable domain reads ETGVTQSPTHLIKTRGQQVTLRCSSQSGHNTVSWYQQALGQGPQFIFQYYREEENGRGNFPPRFSGLQFPNYSSELNVNALELDDSALYLCASSTTSGRTGELFFGEGSRLTVL.

The V call is TRBV29-1, the J call TRBJ1-5, with 9 bases fitting TRBD1. The CDR3 sequence is 14 residues long. With 1 base clipped from V and 5 bases from J, the junction kept 3 bases outside the gene matches. Germline V CDR1 and CDR2: SQVTM, ANQGSEA. CDR3 nucleotide sequence: TGCAGCGTTGAAGGAGACAGGGGGGATCAGCCCCAGCATTTT. Translating gives CSVEGDRGDQPQHF.

CDR3 amino acids: CASTAFLRTSASYEQYF. CDR3 DNA sequence: TGCGCCAGCACAGCCTTCCTTAGGACTAGCGCTTCCTACGAGCAGTACTTC. The rearrangement uses TRBV10-2 and TRBJ2-7; TRBD2 aligns across 9 bases. This CDR3 spans 17 amino acids. The germline CDR1 and CDR2 sequences are WSHSY and SAAADI. J gave up 1 base and V 7 bases, and 14 bases lay outside the gene matches.

This rearrangement joins TRBV14 to TRBJ2-3; D perhaps matches TRBD2 (6 bases). V was clipped by 4 bases and J by 6 bases, with 20 bases between them. The CDR3 is 16 residues long. Looked up from germline, CDR1 is SGHDN and CDR2 is FVKESK. The CDR3 loop is CASSLGFQAGRDTQYF. The DNA of the CDR3 is TGTGCCAGCAGCCTCGGATTCCAAGCGGGCAGGGATACGCAGTATTTT.

This chain joins TRBV10-3 and TRBJ2-3, with 12 nucleotides matching TRBD2. V lost 6 bases, J lost 2 bases, and 6 bases stayed unmatched. The CDR3 loop spans 16 amino acids. CDR1 is ENHRY and CDR2 is SYGVKD in the germline V gene. The CDR3 coding sequence is TGTGCCATCAGCTCCGGACTAGCGGGGCACACAGATACGCAGTATTTT. This gives the protein CAISSGLAGHTDTQYF.

This chain connects TRBV5-1 to TRBJ2-1, with D possibly being TRBD2 (6 bases). Germline V gene data show CDR1 as SGHRS and CDR2 as YFSETQ. This CDR3 is built from 12 residues. The V end lost 0 bases, the J end lost 9 bases, and 7 bases lay between the germline ends. Here the CDR3 reads CASSLVGGEQFF. The DNA of the CDR3 is TGCGCCAGCAGCTTGGTGGGGGGTGAGCAGTTCTTC.

This sequence joins TRBV7-2 and TRBJ1-5; D gene ambiguous. The CDR3 is 15 residues long. Germline V gene data show CDR1 as SGHTA and CDR2 as FQGNSA. V lost 3 bases, J lost 1 base, and 10 bases lay in between. The CDR3 region has the DNA TGTGCCAGCAGCTTTGACACCGCAAGCAATCAGCCCCAGCATTTT. It is translated as CASSFDTASNQPQHF.

In DNA form, the CDR3 reads TGTGCCAGCAGCCGGGACAGGAACACTGAAGCTTTCTTT. As protein: CASSRDRNTEAFF. The chain carries TRBV2 and TRBJ1-1; 7 bases agree with TRBD1. This CDR3 comprises 13 residues. CDR1 and CDR2 (germline): SNHLY, FYNNEI. V lost 6 bases and J lost 1; bases outside the gene matches: 2. The full variable domain, in which reference TRBV2 and TRBJ1-1 provide the parts outside the CDR3, is EPEVTQTPSHQVTQMGQEVILRCVPISNHLYFYWYRQILGQKVEFLVSFYNNEISEKSEIFDDQFSVERPDGSNFTLKIRSTKLEDSAMYFCASSRDRNTEAFFGQGTRLTVV.

The V and J genes are TRBV7-9 and TRBJ2-5; 9 bases are shared with TRBD1. The CDR3 covers 17 residues. J lost 1 base, V lost 2 bases, and 8 bases had no gene match. Germline-derived CDR1 and CDR2 are SEHNR and FQNEAQ (reference sequence). The CDR3 region has the DNA TGTGCCAGCAGCTTAAGAGGGGGACAGGGAGTCCAAGAGACCCAGTACTTC. It encodes CASSLRGGQGVQETQYF.

This sequence joins TRBV6-1 and TRBJ2-1; 7 nucleotides align to TRBD2. This CDR3 is 15 amino acids long. Per the germline V gene, CDR1 is MNHNS and CDR2 is SASEGT. The trim removed 2 bases at V and 10 bases at J, leaving 11 bases unmatched. CDR3 protein: CASSESAGTPTEQFF. The CDR3 DNA reads TGTGCCAGCAGTGAATCAGCGGGAACTCCGACAGAGCAGTTCTTC.